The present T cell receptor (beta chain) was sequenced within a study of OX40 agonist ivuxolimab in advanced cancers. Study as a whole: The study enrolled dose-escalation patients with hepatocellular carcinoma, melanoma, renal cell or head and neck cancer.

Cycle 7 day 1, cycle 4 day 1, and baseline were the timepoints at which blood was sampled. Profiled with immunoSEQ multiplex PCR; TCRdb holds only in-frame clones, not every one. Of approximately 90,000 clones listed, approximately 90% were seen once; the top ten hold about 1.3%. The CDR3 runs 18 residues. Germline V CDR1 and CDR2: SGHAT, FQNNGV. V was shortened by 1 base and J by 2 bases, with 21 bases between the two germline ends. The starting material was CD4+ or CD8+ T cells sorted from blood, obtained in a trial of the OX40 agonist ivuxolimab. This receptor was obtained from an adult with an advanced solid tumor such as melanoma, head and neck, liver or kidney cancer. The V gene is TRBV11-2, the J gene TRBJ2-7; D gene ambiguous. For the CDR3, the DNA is TGTGCCAGCAGCTTAGTTGGTTTTCGTGGTGCGGTTACCTACGAGCAGTACTTC. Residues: CASSLVGFRGAVTYEQYF.